This TCR beta chain is from a study of blood T cell repertoires in COVID-19. Looking at the study overall: The cDNA or gDNA used as material had been derived from T cells, B-cell-depleted T cells, or PBMCs.

In the study's own analysis: Reference gene primer amplification in the assay estimated nucleated cell counts. Libraries were prepared by immunoSEQ multiplex PCR; TCRdb keeps only in-frame clonotypes and omits some of them. Clone size and the V and J calls come from that table; the DNA yielded D and trimming. The sample contains about 130,000 clones, 81% of which appear only once. Germline assignment: CDR1 SEHNR and CDR2 FQNEAQ (reference sequence). The V and J ends lost 1 base and 7 bases respectively, with 11 bases between them. The CDR3 has 14 amino acids. This receptor was obtained from a woman between 45 and 60 years old with acute or convalescent COVID-19. Sequenced input: peripheral blood. The chain links TRBV7-9 to TRBJ2-1; D might be TRBD1 (5 bases). The CDR3 here is CASSLVVGVNEQFF. CDR3 bases: TGTGCCAGCAGCTTAGTAGTAGGGGTGAATGAGCAGTTCTTC. The full variable domain, in which reference TRBV7-9 and TRBJ2-1 provide the parts outside the CDR3, is DTGVSQNPRHKITKRGQNVTFRCDPISEHNRLYWYRQTLGQGPEFLTYFQNEAQLEKSRLLSDRFSAERPKGSFSTLEIQRTEQGDSAMYLCASSLVVGVNEQFFGPGTRLTVL.